This T cell receptor beta chain originates from a study of PD-L1 blockade in urothelial cancer. Study-wide background: Each blood sample yielded a median of 141,255 T cells.

Germline values: CDR1 SGHAT, CDR2 FQNNGV. The CDR3 covers 14 residues. V was cut by 2 bases and J by 0 bases, with 8 bases left in between. TCRdb keeps only in-frame clones here, not all; method: immunoSEQ multiplex PCR. The profile shows roughly 60,000 clones, about four fifths of them singletons. The source of this sequence is a man between 65 and 85 years old with urothelial cancer. The chain is built from TRBV11-2 and TRBJ2-7, with D possibly being TRBD2 (6 bases). Sequenced material: PBMCs, taken around atezolizumab (anti-PD-L1) treatment. The CDR3 sequence: CASSLYGSSYEQYF. DNA of the CDR3: TGTGCCAGCAGCTTATACGGGAGCTCCTACGAGCAGTACTTC. Together with reference TRBV11-2 and TRBJ2-7, the CDR3 gives the full variable domain: EAGVAQSPRYKIIEKRQSVAFWCNPISGHATLYWYQQILGQGPKLLIQFQNNGVVDDSQLPKDRFSAERLKGVDSTLKIQPAKLEDSAVYLCASSLYGSSYEQYFGPGTRLTVT.